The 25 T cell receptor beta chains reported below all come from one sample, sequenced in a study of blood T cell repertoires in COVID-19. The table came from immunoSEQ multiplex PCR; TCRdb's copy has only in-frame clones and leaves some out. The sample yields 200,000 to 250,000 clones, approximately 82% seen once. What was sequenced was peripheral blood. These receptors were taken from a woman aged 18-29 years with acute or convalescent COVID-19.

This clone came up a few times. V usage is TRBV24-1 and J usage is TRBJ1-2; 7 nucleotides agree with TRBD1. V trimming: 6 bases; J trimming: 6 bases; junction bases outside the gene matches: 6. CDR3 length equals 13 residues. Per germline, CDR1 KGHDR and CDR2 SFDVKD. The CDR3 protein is CATSRQGRDGYTF. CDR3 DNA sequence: TGTGCCACCAGTCGACAGGGACGGGATGGCTACACCTTC.

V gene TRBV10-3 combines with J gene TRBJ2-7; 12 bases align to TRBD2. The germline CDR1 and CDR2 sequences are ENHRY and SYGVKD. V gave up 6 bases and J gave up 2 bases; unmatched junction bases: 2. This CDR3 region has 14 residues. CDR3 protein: CAISTSGRPYEQYF. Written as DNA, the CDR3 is TGTGCCATCAGCACTAGCGGGAGGCCCTACGAGCAGTACTTC.

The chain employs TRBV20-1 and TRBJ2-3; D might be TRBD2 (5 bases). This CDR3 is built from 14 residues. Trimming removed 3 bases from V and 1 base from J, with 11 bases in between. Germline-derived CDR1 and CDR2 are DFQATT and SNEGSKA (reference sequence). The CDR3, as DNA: TGCAGTGCTAGTAAGCGGAAGGGCACAGATACGCAGTATTTT. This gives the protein CSASKRKGTDTQYF.

The CDR3 reads CASSQDSGFSTGELFF. The DNA for the CDR3 is TGCGCCAGCAGCCAAGACTCAGGGTTTAGCACCGGGGAGCTGTTTTTT. The chain links TRBV4-3 to TRBJ2-2; weak D call: TRBD1 (5 bases). V gave up 0 bases and J gave up 4 bases, with 12 bases separating them. There are 16 residues in the CDR3. In germline, CDR1 is LGHNA, CDR2 YSLEER.

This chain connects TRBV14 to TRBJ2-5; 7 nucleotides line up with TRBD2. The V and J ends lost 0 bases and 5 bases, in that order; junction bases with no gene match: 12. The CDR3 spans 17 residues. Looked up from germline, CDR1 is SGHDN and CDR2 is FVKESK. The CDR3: CASSQDSGLVRSETQYF. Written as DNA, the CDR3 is TGTGCCAGCAGCCAAGATAGCGGACTAGTTAGATCGGAGACCCAGTACTTC.

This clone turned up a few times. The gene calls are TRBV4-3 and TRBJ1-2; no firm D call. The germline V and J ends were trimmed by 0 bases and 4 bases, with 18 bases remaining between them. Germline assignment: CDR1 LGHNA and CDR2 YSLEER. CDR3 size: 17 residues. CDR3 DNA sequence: TGCGCCAGCAGCCAAGATGTAGGGAGTACGGGGAGCTATGGCTACACCTTC. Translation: CASSQDVGSTGSYGYTF.

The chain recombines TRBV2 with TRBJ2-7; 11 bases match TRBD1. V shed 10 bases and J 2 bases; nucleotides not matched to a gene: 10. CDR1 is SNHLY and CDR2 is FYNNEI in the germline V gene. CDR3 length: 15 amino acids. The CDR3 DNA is TGTGCCACCATCGTCTGGGACAGGGGGGCCTACGAGCAGTACTTC. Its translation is CATIVWDRGAYEQYF.

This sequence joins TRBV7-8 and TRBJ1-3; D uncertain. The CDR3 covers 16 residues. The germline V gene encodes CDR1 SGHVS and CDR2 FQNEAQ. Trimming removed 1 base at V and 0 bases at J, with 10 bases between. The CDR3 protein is CASSLGLVHSGNTIYF. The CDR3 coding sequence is TGTGCCAGCAGCTTAGGGCTTGTTCACTCTGGAAACACCATATATTTT. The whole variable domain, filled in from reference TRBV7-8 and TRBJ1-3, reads GAGVSQSPRYKVAKRGQDVALRCDPISGHVSLFWYQQALGQGPEFLTYFQNEAQLDKSGLPSDRFFAERPEGSVSTLKIQRTQQEDSAVYLCASSLGLVHSGNTIYFGEGSWLTVV.

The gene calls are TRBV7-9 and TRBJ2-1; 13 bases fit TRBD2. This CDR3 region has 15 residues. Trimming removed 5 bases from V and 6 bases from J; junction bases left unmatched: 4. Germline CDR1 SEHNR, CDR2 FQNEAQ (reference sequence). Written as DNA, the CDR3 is TGTGCCAGCAGCCTCGGGACTAGCGGGATCAATGAGCAGTTCTTC. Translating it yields CASSLGTSGINEQFF. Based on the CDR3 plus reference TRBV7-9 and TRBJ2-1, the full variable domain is DTGVSQNPRHKITKRGQNVTFRCDPISEHNRLYWYRQTLGQGPEFLTYFQNEAQLEKSRLLSDRFSAERPKGSFSTLEIQRTEQGDSAMYLCASSLGTSGINEQFFGPGTRLTVL.

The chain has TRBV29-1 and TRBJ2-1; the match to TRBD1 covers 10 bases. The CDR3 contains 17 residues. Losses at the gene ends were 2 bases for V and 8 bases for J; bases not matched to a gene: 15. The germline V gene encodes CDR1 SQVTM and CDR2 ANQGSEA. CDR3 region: CSVEWGTGDYVRYEQFF. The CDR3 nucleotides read TGCAGCGTTGAATGGGGGACAGGGGATTATGTGAGGTATGAGCAGTTCTTC.

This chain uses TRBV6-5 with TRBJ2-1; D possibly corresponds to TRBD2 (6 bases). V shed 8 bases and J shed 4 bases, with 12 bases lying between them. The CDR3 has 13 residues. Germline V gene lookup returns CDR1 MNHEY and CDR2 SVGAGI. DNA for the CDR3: TGTGCCAGCTGCCGGAGGGAATACAATGAGCAGTTCTTC. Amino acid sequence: CASCRREYNEQFF.

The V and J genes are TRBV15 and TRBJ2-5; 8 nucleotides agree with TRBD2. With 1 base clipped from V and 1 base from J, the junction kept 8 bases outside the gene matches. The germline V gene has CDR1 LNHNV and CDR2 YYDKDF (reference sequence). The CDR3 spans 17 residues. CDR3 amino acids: CATSRGGTSVGQETQYF. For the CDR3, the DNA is TGTGCCACCAGCAGAGGAGGGACTAGTGTCGGCCAAGAGACCCAGTACTTC. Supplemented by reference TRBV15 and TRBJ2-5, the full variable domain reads DAMVIQNPRYQVTQFGKPVTLSCSQTLNHNVMYWYQQKSSQAPKLLFHYYDKDFNNEADTPDNFQSRRPNTSFCFLDIRSPGLGDTAMYLCATSRGGTSVGQETQYFGPGTRLLVL.

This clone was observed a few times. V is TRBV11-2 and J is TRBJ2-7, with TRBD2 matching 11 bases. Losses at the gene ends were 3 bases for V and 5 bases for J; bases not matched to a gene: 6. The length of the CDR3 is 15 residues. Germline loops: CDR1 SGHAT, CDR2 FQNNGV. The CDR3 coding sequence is TGTGCCAGCAGCTTCGTTGGACTAGCGGGCCACGAGCAGTACTTC. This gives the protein CASSFVGLAGHEQYF.

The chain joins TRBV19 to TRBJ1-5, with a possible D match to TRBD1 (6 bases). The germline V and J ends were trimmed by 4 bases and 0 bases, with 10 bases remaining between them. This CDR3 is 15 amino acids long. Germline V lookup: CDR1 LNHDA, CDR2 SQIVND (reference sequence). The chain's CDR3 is CASSRGQHSNQPQHF. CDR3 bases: TGTGCCAGTAGTAGAGGACAGCATAGCAATCAGCCCCAGCATTTT.

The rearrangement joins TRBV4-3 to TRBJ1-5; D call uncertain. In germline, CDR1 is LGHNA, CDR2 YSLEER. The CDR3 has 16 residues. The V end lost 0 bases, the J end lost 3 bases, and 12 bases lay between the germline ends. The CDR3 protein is CASSQDYAVYNQPQHF. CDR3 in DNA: TGCGCCAGCAGCCAAGATTACGCAGTATACAATCAGCCCCAGCATTTT.

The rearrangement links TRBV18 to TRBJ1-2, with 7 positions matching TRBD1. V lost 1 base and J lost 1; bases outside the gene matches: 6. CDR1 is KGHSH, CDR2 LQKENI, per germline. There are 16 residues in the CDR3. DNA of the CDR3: TGTGCCAGCTCACCACTCGGGGGGGACAGTAACTATGGCTACACCTTC. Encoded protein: CASSPLGGDSNYGYTF.

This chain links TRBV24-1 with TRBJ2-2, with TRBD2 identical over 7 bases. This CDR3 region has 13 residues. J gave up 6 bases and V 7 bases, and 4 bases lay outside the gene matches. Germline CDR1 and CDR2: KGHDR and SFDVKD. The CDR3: CATRVTSAGELFF. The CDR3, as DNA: TGTGCCACCAGGGTTACTAGCGCCGGGGAGCTGTTTTTT.

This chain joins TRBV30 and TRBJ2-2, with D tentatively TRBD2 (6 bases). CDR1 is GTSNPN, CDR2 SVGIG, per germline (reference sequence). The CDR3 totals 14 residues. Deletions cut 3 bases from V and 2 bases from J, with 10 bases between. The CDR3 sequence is CAWRAGSNTGELFF. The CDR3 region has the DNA TGTGCCTGGAGAGCCGGGAGCAACACCGGGGAGCTGTTTTTT.

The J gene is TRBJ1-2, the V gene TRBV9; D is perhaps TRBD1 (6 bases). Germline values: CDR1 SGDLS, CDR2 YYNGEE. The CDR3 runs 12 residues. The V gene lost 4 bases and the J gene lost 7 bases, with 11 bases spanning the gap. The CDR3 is CASSSHRVGYTF. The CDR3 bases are TGTGCCAGCAGCTCGCACAGGGTTGGCTACACCTTC.

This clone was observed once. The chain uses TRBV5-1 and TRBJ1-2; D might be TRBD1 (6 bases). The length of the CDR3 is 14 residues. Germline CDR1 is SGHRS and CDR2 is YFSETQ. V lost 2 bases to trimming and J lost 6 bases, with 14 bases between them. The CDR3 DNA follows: TGCGCCAGCAGCTTTACAGGGACCTATCATGGCTACACCTTC. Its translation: CASSFTGTYHGYTF. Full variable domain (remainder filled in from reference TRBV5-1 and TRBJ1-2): KAGVTQTPRYLIKTRGQQVTLSCSPISGHRSVSWYQQTPGQGLQFLFEYFSETQRNKGNFPGRFSGRQFSNSRSEMNVSTLELGDSALYLCASSFTGTYHGYTFGSGTRLTVV.

The CDR3 here is CASSYTGGTTEAFF. The CDR3 nucleotides read TGTGCCAGCAGCTATACAGGGGGCACCACTGAAGCTTTCTTT. The chain joins TRBV5-6 to TRBJ1-1, with 9 bases lining up with TRBD1. This CDR3 has 14 residues. V lost 3 bases to trimming and J lost 4 bases; unmatched junction nucleotides: 4. Germline V gene sequence: CDR1 SGHDT, CDR2 YYEEEE.

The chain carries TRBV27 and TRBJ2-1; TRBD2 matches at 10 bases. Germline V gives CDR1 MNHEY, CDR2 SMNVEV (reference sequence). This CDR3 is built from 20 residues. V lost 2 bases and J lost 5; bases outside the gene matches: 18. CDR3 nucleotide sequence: TGTGCCAGCAGTTTACCCCTAGCGGGAGTGTTATCTCCCCGTAACAATGAGCAGTTCTTC. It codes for CASSLPLAGVLSPRNNEQFF.

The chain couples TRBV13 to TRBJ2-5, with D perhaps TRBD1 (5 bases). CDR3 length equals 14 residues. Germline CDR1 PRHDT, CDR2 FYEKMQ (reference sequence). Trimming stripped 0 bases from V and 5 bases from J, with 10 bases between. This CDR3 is CASSLGQGWETQYF. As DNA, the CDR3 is TGTGCCAGCAGCTTAGGTCAGGGTTGGGAGACCCAGTACTTC.

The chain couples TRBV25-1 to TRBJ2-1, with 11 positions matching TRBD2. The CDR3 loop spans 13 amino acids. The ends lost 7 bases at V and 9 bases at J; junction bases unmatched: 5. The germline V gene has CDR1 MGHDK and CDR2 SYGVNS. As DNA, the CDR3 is TGTGCCAGCATGCTAGCGGGAGGCGGTGAGCAGTTCTTC. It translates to CASMLAGGGEQFF. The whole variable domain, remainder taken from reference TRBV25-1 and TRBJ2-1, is EADIYQTPRYLVIGTGKKITLECSQTMGHDKMYWYQQDPGMELHLIHYSYGVNSTEKGDLSSESTVSRIRTEHFPLTLESARPSHTSQYLCASMLAGGGEQFFGPGTRLTVL.

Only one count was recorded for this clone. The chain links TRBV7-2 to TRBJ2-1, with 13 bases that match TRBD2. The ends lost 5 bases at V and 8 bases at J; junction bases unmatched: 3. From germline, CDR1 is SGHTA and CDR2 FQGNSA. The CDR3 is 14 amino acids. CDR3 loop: CASSGTSGIYEQFF. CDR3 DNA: TGTGCCAGCAGCGGGACTAGCGGGATTTATGAGCAGTTCTTC.